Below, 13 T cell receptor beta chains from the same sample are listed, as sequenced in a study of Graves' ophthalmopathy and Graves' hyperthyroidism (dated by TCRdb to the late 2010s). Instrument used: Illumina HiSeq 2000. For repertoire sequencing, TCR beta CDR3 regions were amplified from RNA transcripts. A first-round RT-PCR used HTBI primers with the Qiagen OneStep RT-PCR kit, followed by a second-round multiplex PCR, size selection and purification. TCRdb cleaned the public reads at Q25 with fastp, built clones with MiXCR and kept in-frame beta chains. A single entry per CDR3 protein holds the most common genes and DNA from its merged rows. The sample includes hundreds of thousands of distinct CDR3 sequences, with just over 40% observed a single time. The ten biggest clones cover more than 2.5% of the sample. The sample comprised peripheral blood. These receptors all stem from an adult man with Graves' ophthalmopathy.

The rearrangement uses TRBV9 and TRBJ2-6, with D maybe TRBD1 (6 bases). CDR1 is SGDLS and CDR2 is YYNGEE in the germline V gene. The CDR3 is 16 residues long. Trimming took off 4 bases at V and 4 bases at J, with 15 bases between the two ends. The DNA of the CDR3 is TGTGCCAGCAGCCAGGTGACAGGCCCCGGGGCCAACGTCCTGACTTTC. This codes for CASSQVTGPGANVLTF.

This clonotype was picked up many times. CDR3 in amino acids: CASSLVSIGVTEAFF. CDR3 sequence (DNA): TGCGCCAGCAGCTTGGTCTCTATTGGTGTCACCGAAGCTTTCTTT. This chain links TRBV5-1 with TRBJ1-1; D not resolved. This CDR3 has 15 residues. Germline V gives CDR1 SGHRS, CDR2 YFSETQ. V lost 0 bases and J 8 bases, leaving 17 bases between the germline ends.

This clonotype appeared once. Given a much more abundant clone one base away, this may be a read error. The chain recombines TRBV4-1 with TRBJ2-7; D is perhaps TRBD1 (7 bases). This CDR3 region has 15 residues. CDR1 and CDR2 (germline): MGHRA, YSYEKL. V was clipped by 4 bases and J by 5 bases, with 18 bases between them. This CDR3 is CASSPESGGLHEQYV. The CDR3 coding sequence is TGCGCCAGCAGCCCGGAATCAGGGGGGCTCCACGAGCAGTACGTC.

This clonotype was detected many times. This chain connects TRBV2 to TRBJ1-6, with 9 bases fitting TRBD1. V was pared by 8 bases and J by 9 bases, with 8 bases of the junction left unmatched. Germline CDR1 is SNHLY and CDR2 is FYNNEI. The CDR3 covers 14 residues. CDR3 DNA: TGTGCCAGCGGGGAGGGACAGGGAACTTCACCCCTCCACTTT. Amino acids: CASGEGQGTSPLHF.

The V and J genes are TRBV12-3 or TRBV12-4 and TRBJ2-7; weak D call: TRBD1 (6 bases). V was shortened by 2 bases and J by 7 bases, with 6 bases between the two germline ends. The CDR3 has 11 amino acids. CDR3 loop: CASSLQGEQYV. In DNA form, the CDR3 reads TGTGCCAGCAGTTTACAGGGGGAGCAGTACGTC.

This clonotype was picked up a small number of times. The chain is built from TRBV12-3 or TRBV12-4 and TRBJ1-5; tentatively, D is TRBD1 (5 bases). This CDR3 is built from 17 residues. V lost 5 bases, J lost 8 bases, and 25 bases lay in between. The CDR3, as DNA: TGTGCCAGCAGTCCCACTTATGGAACTTGGGGCGGAGAGCCCCAGCATTTT. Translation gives CASSPTYGTWGGEPQHF.

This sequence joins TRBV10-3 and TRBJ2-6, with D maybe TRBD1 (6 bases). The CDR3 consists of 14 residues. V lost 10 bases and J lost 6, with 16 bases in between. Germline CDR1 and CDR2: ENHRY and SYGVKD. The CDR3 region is CATGQRGKANVLTF. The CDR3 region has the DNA TGTGCCACCGGACAGCGAGGGAAGGCCAACGTCCTGACTTTC.

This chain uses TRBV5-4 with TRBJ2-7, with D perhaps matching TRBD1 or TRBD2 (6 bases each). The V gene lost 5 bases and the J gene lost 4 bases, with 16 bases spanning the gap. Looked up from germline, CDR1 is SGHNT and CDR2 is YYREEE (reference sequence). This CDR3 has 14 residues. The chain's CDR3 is CASSPDRRAYEQYF. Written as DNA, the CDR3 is TGTGCCAGCAGTCCCGACAGGAGGGCGTACGAGCAGTACTTC.

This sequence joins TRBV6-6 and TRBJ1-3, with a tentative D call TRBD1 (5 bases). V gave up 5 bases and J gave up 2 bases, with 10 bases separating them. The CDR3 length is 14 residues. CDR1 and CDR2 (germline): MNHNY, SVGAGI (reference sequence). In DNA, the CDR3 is TGTGCCAGCAGTATCCGGGGCACTGGAAACACCATATATTTT. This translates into CASSIRGTGNTIYF.

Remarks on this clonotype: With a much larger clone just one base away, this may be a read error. CDR3 coding DNA: TGTGCCAGCAGCCCTCGACTAGCGGGGGAAGAGACCCAGTGCTTC. This sequence encodes CASSPRLAGEETQCF. The V gene is TRBV13, the J gene TRBJ2-5; TRBD2 aligns across 12 bases. Germline V gene data show CDR1 as PRHDT and CDR2 as FYEKMQ (reference sequence). CDR3 length: 15 amino acids.

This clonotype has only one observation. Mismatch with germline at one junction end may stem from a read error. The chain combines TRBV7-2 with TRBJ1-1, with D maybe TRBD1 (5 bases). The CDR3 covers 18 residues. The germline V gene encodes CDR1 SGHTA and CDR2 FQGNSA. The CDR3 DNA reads TGCGCCAGCAGCCTCCTCGCCCACGGGGCCGGCACGAACACTGAAGCTTTCTTT. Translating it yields CASSLLAHGAGTNTEAFF.

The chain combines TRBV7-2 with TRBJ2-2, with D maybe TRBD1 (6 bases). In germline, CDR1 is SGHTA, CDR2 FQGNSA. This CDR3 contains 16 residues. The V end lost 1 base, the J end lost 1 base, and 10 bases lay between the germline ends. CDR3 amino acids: CASSLDDRLNTGELFF. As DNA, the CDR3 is TGTGCCAGCAGCTTAGACGACAGGTTGAACACCGGGGAGCTGTTTTTT.

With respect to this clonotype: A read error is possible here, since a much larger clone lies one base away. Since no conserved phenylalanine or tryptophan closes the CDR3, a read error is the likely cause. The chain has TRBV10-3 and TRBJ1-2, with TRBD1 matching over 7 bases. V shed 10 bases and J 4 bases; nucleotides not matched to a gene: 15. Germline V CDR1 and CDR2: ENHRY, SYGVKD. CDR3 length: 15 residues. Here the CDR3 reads CASRPNPGTAYGYTL. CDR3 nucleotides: TGTGCCAGCAGACCCAACCCCGGGACAGCCTATGGCTACACCCTC.